This T cell receptor beta chain was found in a study of blood T cell repertoires in COVID-19. Per germline, CDR1 MNHNS and CDR2 SASEGT. The CDR3 is 15 amino acids. Between the trimmed V and J ends, which lost 3 bases and 1 base, there was a span of 11 bases. The repertoire was sequenced with immunoSEQ multiplex PCR; TCRdb's copy has only in-frame clones and lacks some. The sample lists fewer than 450,000 clones, about 88% seen once, with about 7% in the top ten. This rearrangement joins TRBV6-1 to TRBJ2-3; D possibly corresponds to TRBD2 (5 bases). The sequenced material came from peripheral blood. This TCR derives from a woman between 65 and 79 years old with COVID-19, enrolled during active disease. DNA of the CDR3: TGTGCCAGCAGTGATTTGGTCGGGGGCACAGATACGCAGTATTTT. Residues: CASSDLVGGTDTQYF.